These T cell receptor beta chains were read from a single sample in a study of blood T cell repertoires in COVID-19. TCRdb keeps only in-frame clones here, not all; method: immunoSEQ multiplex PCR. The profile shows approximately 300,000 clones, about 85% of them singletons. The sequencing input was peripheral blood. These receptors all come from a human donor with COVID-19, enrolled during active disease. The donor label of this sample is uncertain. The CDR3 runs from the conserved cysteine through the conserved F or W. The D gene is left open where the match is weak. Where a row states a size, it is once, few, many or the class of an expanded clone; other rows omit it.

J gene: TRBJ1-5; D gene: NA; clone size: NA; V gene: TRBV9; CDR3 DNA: TGTGCCAGCGGTTCGGGCAATCAGCCCCAGCATTTT; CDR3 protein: CASGSGNQPQHF
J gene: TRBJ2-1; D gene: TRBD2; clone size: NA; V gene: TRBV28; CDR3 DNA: TGTGCCAGCAGTGCTAGCGGGAGAGGGGAGCAGTTCTTC; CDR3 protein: CASSASGRGEQFF
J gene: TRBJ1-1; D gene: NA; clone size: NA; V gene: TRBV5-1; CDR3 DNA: TGCGCCAGCAGCCCAGGGACGGAGGGGACTGAAGCTTTCTTT; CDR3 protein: CASSPGTEGTEAFF
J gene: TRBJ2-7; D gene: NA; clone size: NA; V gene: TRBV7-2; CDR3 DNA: TGTGCCAGCAGCTTTTCGGTCTACGAGCAGTACTTC; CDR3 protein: CASSFSVYEQYF
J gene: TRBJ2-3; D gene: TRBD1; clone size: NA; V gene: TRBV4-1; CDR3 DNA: TGCGCCAGCAGCGAGGGGACAGGGGAAGGGGCAGATACGCAGTATTTT; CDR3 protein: CASSEGTGEGADTQYF
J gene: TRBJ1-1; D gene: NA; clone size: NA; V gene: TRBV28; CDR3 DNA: TGTGCCAGCAGTCCTCCAAGGGGGGGCGGTGTATCTGAAGCTTTCTTT; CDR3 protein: CASSPPRGGGVSEAFF
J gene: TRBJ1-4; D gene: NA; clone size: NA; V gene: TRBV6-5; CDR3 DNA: TGTGCCAGCAGTTACGTAATAACTAATGAAAAACTGTTTTTT; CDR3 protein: CASSYVITNEKLFF
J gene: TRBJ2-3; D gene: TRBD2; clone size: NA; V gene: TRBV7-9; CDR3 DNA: TGTGCCAGCAGCTTGGTGGCGGGAGCTGCAGATACGCAGTATTTT; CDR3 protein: CASSLVAGAADTQYF
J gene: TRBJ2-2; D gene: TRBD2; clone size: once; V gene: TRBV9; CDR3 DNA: TGTGCCAGCAGCGTAGGCGGGGGAAACACCGGGGAGCTGTTTTTT; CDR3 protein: CASSVGGGNTGELFF
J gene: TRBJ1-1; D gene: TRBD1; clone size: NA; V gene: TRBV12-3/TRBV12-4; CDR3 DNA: TGTGCCAGCAGTCCGGACAGGGCAGGAGCTTTCTTT; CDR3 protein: CASSPDRAGAFF